This T cell receptor (beta chain) comes out of a study of CXCR3-negative and CXCR3-positive naive CD8 T cells. About the research overall: With about 1.5 +/- 0.3 million reads per library, the TRB reads numbered about 135 million in total.

The CDR3 has 15 residues. Overall study findings and caveats: Naive subsets did not differ in surface CD5, and TRB CDR3 properties served to infer TCR strength. Greater hydrophobicity was found in TRB CDR3s of CXCR3-positive naive cells than of CXCR3-negative naive cells.

On this clonotype itself: No antigen is known for it.

UMI-labeled 5' RACE yielded the TRB cDNA libraries. TCRdb reanalyzed the 5' RACE reads and collapses them to one entry per CDR3 protein, without DNA. In total, the table holds over 150,000 distinct CDR3 sequences. All CD8+ T cell subsets were sorted in triplicate at 300,000 cells each. Naive CD8+ T cells had a CD45RO-CCR7+CD27+CD95- phenotype. Sequenced input: naive CXCR3+ CD8+ T cells from blood. Subset specified: CD45RO-CCR7+CD27+CD95- naive CD8+ T cells expressing CXCR3 (TNR3+). The chain employs TRBV12-3 or TRBV12-4 and TRBJ1-1; TCRdb selects TRBD1, and the lack of DNA leaves this call unchecked. The sequence derives from a human donor in good health. Some clones in this sample may be carry-over from other donors' samples. CDR3 region: CASSLFSGADTEAFF.